The 28 T cell receptor beta chains below were found in one sample sequenced in a study of T cell changes during pregnancy in multiple sclerosis. The repertoire was sequenced with immunoSEQ multiplex PCR; TCRdb's copy has only in-frame clones and lacks some. The sample consists of about 40,000 clones, 90% to 95% of them appearing once. Source: CD8+ T cells from peripheral blood mononuclear cells, taken before pregnancy. These receptors originate from a female donor with multiple sclerosis, enrolled in a pregnancy study.

The V call is TRBV28, the J call TRBJ1-4; 7 nucleotides align to TRBD1. After removal of 2 bases from V and 13 bases from J, the junction contained 4 bases not matched to a gene. This CDR3 contains 12 residues. CDR1 and CDR2 (germline): MDHEN, SYDVKM. The chain's CDR3 is CASSLGAGGLFF. The DNA for the CDR3 is TGTGCCAGCAGTTTAGGGGCAGGGGGACTGTTTTTT.

V usage is TRBV6-1 and J usage is TRBJ2-1; D is ambiguous. CDR3 length: 15 residues. CDR1 and CDR2 (germline): MNHNS, SASEGT. The germline V and J ends were trimmed by 3 bases and 4 bases, with 13 bases remaining between them. The CDR3, as DNA: TGTGCCAGCAGTGATTCGACTGCTGGTTACAATGAGCAGTTCTTC. The encoded protein is CASSDSTAGYNEQFF.

This rearrangement joins TRBV7-8 to TRBJ2-7; D is unresolved. This CDR3 is 15 amino acids long. The germline V gene has CDR1 SGHVS and CDR2 FQNEAQ. Deletions cut 5 bases from V and 2 bases from J, with 16 bases between. The CDR3 loop reads CASSPPGAGPYEQYF. The CDR3 DNA sequence: TGTGCCAGCAGCCCCCCAGGCGCCGGTCCCTACGAGCAGTACTTC.

The gene calls are TRBV9 and TRBJ2-3; D perhaps matches TRBD2 (6 bases). The germline CDR1 and CDR2 sequences are SGDLS and YYNGEE. The CDR3 has 18 residues. V was trimmed by 0 bases and J by 0 bases, leaving 17 bases between them. The CDR3 spells CASSVAQAGRASTDTQYF. CDR3 DNA sequence: TGTGCCAGCAGCGTAGCTCAGGCGGGAAGAGCAAGCACAGATACGCAGTATTTT.

This sequence joins TRBV28 and TRBJ2-7; D possibly corresponds to TRBD1 (5 bases). V lost 6 bases and J lost 3, with 12 bases in between. CDR1 MDHEN and CDR2 SYDVKM come from the germline V gene. The CDR3 totals 13 residues. Here the CDR3 reads CASRDGAVYEQYF. The CDR3 nucleotides read TGTGCCAGCAGGGATGGGGCCGTCTACGAGCAGTACTTC.

With regard to this clone: A junction boundary mismatches the germline segment, possibly from a read error. The V and J genes are TRBV6-5 and TRBJ2-4, with TRBD1 identical over 7 bases. Germline CDR1 is MNHEY and CDR2 is SVGAGI. This CDR3 is 11 amino acids long. CDR3 region: CASLPGTDGPF. CDR3 nucleotides: TGTGCCAGTCTCCCCGGGACAGACGGTCCCTTC.

DNA of the CDR3: TGTGCCAGCAGACCAGGGACTAGCGGTCACCAAGAGACCCAGTACTTC. It codes for CASRPGTSGHQETQYF. The J gene is TRBJ2-5, the V gene TRBV4-2, with 11 bases identical to TRBD2. CDR3 length: 16 residues. J lost 0 bases, V lost 6 bases, and 6 bases had no gene match. Germline CDR1 reads LGHNA; CDR2 reads YNFKEQ.

V is TRBV6-1 and J is TRBJ2-7; D remains unclear. The germline gives CDR1 MNHNS, CDR2 SASEGT. V was trimmed by 5 bases and J by 7 bases, leaving 18 bases between them. The CDR3 is 14 residues long. The CDR3 nucleotides read TGTGCCAGCAGTTCCCCGTCAAAGCTTTGGGAGCAGTACTTC. Encoded protein: CASSSPSKLWEQYF.

The rearrangement joins TRBV19 to TRBJ2-1; 7 bases fit TRBD2. The CDR3 has 16 residues. V shed 5 bases and J 4 bases; nucleotides not matched to a gene: 11. Germline assignment: CDR1 LNHDA and CDR2 SQIVND (reference sequence). The CDR3 here is CASSAPLSGLYNEQFF. CDR3 DNA sequence: TGTGCCAGTAGTGCCCCCCTTAGCGGGCTTTACAATGAGCAGTTCTTC.

This rearrangement joins TRBV7-9 to TRBJ2-3; the D gene is possibly TRBD2 (5 bases). Trimming removed 8 bases from V and 3 bases from J, with 24 bases in between. The V gene's germline CDR1 is SEHNR and CDR2 FQNEAQ (reference sequence). The CDR3 is made up of 17 amino acids. The CDR3 bases are TGTGCCAGCCCCACGCCGGAAGCAGCCCGAGGGACAGATACGCAGTATTTT. It is translated as CASPTPEAARGTDTQYF. Based on the CDR3 plus reference TRBV7-9 and TRBJ2-3, the full variable domain is DTGVSQNPRHKITKRGQNVTFRCDPISEHNRLYWYRQTLGQGPEFLTYFQNEAQLEKSRLLSDRFSAERPKGSFSTLEIQRTEQGDSAMYLCASPTPEAARGTDTQYFGPGTRLTVL.

The rearrangement links TRBV15 to TRBJ2-7; 7 bases are shared with TRBD2. The germline CDR1 and CDR2 sequences are LNHNV and YYDKDF (reference sequence). This CDR3 region has 14 residues. The J segment lost 2 bases and the V segment lost 1 base, leaving 2 bases of the junction unmatched. In DNA, the CDR3 is TGTGCCACCAGCAGAGGCGGGAGTGCCTACGAGCAGTACTTC. The encoded protein is CATSRGGSAYEQYF.

The chain joins TRBV6-5 to TRBJ1-2; 9 bases line up with TRBD1. The CDR3 runs to 13 residues. Looked up from germline, CDR1 is MNHEY and CDR2 is SVGAGI. V trimming: 6 bases; J trimming: 8 bases; junction bases outside the gene matches: 7. The CDR3 DNA is TGTGCCAGCAGGTGGACAGGGGATGACGGCTACACCTTC. Translating it yields CASRWTGDDGYTF.

J is TRBJ1-2 and V is TRBV27, with D tentatively TRBD1 (6 bases). Germline V gives CDR1 MNHEY, CDR2 SMNVEV (reference sequence). This CDR3 has 14 amino acids. Trimming removed 2 bases at V and 6 bases at J, with 13 bases between. The CDR3 bases are TGTGCCAGCAGTTTAAATGGACAGTTCAATGGCTACACCTTC. Translation: CASSLNGQFNGYTF.

This chain links TRBV11-3 with TRBJ2-1, with a tentative D call TRBD1 (6 bases). Germline V gives CDR1 SGHNT, CDR2 YENEEA. V lost 5 bases and J lost 6, with 20 bases in between. This CDR3 contains 16 residues. CDR3: CASSLQGGVEGNEQFF. The CDR3 DNA is TGTGCCAGCAGCCTCCAAGGGGGTGTTGAGGGCAATGAGCAGTTCTTC.

This sequence joins TRBV6-4 and TRBJ2-3, with 11 bases aligning to TRBD2. The CDR3 runs 15 residues. The ends lost 0 bases at V and 6 bases at J; junction bases unmatched: 2. Germline V gene sequence: CDR1 MRHNA, CDR2 SNTAGT. CDR3 loop: CASSDSSGRADTQYF. The CDR3 DNA is TGTGCCAGCAGTGACTCTAGCGGGAGGGCCGATACGCAGTATTTT.

This clone was seen more than once but under ten times. The J gene is TRBJ2-7, the V gene TRBV7-8, with a weak D call TRBD1 (8 bases). The germline V and J ends were trimmed by 5 bases and 3 bases, with 20 bases remaining between them. CDR1 is SGHVS and CDR2 is FQNEAQ in the germline V gene. The CDR3 consists of 16 residues. The CDR3 bases are TGTGCCAGCAGCGTACAACAGGGGGAGGGGTTCTACGAGCAGTACTTC. As protein: CASSVQQGEGFYEQYF.

The chain uses TRBV9 and TRBJ2-2; 8 bases match TRBD2. V lost 0 bases, J lost 1 base, and 2 bases stayed unmatched. CDR1 is SGDLS, CDR2 YYNGEE, per germline. This CDR3 region has 16 residues. The DNA for the CDR3 is TGTGCCAGCAGCGTAGGGGGACTAGGGAACACCGGGGAGCTGTTTTTT. Its translation is CASSVGGLGNTGELFF.

The V call is TRBV5-5, the J call TRBJ2-7; a weak D match, TRBD1 (5 bases). V was pared by 2 bases and J by 2 bases, with 20 bases between. Germline CDR1 is SGHKS and CDR2 is YYEKEE (reference sequence). This CDR3 has 17 residues. The CDR3: CASSFHRPDREAYEQYF. CDR3 coding DNA: TGTGCCAGCAGCTTCCACCGCCCAGACAGAGAAGCCTACGAGCAGTACTTC.

The chain has TRBV5-1 and TRBJ2-1; 7 bases fit TRBD1. The V and J ends lost 1 base and 5 bases, in that order; junction bases with no gene match: 9. CDR1 and CDR2 from the germline V gene are SGHRS and YFSETQ. The CDR3 sequence is 16 residues long. The CDR3, as DNA: TGCGCCAGCAGCTTGTTCCGGACAGGTTTTAACAATGAGCAGTTCTTC. Translated, it gives CASSLFRTGFNNEQFF.

The genes are TRBV18 and TRBJ1-6, with D possibly matching TRBD1 (5 bases). Trimming left V 2 bases short and J 2 bases short, with 16 bases between. Germline V lookup: CDR1 KGHSH, CDR2 LQKENI. The CDR3 is 18 amino acids. The CDR3 sequence is CASSPRGKSPTYNSPLHF. CDR3 bases: TGTGCCAGCTCACCAAGGGGAAAGAGCCCTACCTATAATTCACCCCTCCACTTT.

The chain links TRBV6-5 to TRBJ2-1; D gene uncertain. V was clipped by 2 bases and J by 5 bases, with 7 bases between them. Germline values: CDR1 MNHEY, CDR2 SVGAGI. The CDR3 spans 13 residues. The CDR3 spells CASSYRRDNEQFF. In DNA form, the CDR3 reads TGTGCCAGCAGTTACCGTCGAGACAATGAGCAGTTCTTC.

The chain has TRBV4-2 and TRBJ2-7; D remains unclear. Germline V gene data show CDR1 as LGHNA and CDR2 as YNFKEQ. Trimming removed 1 base from V and 4 bases from J, with 17 bases in between. CDR3 length: 16 amino acids. The CDR3 DNA follows: TGTGCCAGCAGCCAAGGCGTCACAGACGAAAAATACGAGCAGTACTTC. It yields the protein CASSQGVTDEKYEQYF.

This chain connects TRBV6-5 to TRBJ2-7, with a weak D call TRBD2 (6 bases). V was pared by 2 bases and J by 4 bases, with 12 bases between. The CDR3 has 14 residues. Germline-derived CDR1 and CDR2 are MNHEY and SVGAGI. The chain's CDR3 is CASSYGAGTYEQYF. The CDR3 bases are TGTGCCAGCAGTTACGGGGCGGGAACGTACGAGCAGTACTTC.

Here the CDR3 reads CASSQPSGTSESSYNEQFF. The CDR3 bases are TGTGCCAGCAGCCAACCTTCAGGGACTAGCGAGAGCTCCTACAATGAGCAGTTCTTC. The V call is TRBV7-9, the J call TRBJ2-1, with 10 bases that match TRBD2. The CDR3 spans 19 residues. Germline V gives CDR1 SEHNR, CDR2 FQNEAQ (reference sequence). V trimming: 5 bases; J trimming: 0 bases; junction bases outside the gene matches: 13. Filled out from reference TRBV7-9 and TRBJ2-1, the complete variable domain reads DTGVSQNPRHKITKRGQNVTFRCDPISEHNRLYWYRQTLGQGPEFLTYFQNEAQLEKSRLLSDRFSAERPKGSFSTLEIQRTEQGDSAMYLCASSQPSGTSESSYNEQFFGPGTRLTVL.

This chain joins TRBV5-6 and TRBJ2-1, with 7 positions matching TRBD1. Germline lookup yields CDR1 SGHDT and CDR2 YYEEEE. CDR3 size: 14 residues. J lost 12 bases, V lost 3 bases, and 12 bases had no gene match. CDR3 sequence reads: CASSSLAKGATQFF. DNA of the CDR3: TGTGCCAGCAGCTCCCTCGCGAAGGGGGCGACGCAGTTCTTC.

The sample holds one count of this clone. The rearrangement links TRBV5-6 to TRBJ2-1, with 12 bases matching TRBD2. V lost 4 bases, J lost 8 bases, and 13 bases stayed unmatched. The CDR3 extends over 17 amino acids. From germline, CDR1 is SGHDT and CDR2 YYEEEE. The CDR3 DNA reads as TGTGCCAGCAGCCGCCCGGGACTAGCGGGCCAGGGGGATGAGCAGTTCTTC. Protein product: CASSRPGLAGQGDEQFF.

V is TRBV29-1 and J is TRBJ2-1; D is perhaps TRBD1 (5 bases). V was cut by 0 bases and J by 8 bases, with 17 bases left in between. The CDR3 totals 15 residues. CDR1 and CDR2 (germline): SQVTM, ANQGSEA. CDR3 nucleotide sequence: TGCAGCGTTGAAGATGGCCAGGGAACCCTCGATGAGCAGTTCTTC. Its translation: CSVEDGQGTLDEQFF.

The chain employs TRBV7-8 and TRBJ1-2, with TRBD1 matching over 8 bases. Germline CDR1 SGHVS, CDR2 FQNEAQ. The V gene end was trimmed by 3 bases and the J gene end by 6 bases; junction bases not matched to a gene: 18. This CDR3 spans 18 amino acids. The CDR3 sequence: CASSFSEQPDRVQDGYTF. In DNA form, the CDR3 reads TGTGCCAGCAGCTTCTCGGAACAACCGGACAGGGTACAAGATGGCTACACCTTC.